This passage covers 8 T cell receptor beta chains from one sample sequenced in a study of chemoradiotherapy in HPV16-positive cancers. Assay: immunoSEQ multiplex PCR; the TCRdb copy retains only in-frame clones and omits some. This table has about 1,800 clones, approximately 94% appearing once. The sequencing here drew on tumor tissue, taken from a patient who underwent chemoradiotherapy. The receptors here all came from a human donor with HPV-associated anogenital cancer.

CDR3 DNA sequence: TGTGCCAGCAGACCGACAGGGCGGCGGTATGGCTACACCTTC. Its translation is CASRPTGRRYGYTF. The chain couples TRBV28 to TRBJ1-2, with 7 bases matching TRBD1. Germline CDR1 reads MDHEN; CDR2 reads SYDVKM. The CDR3 spans 14 residues. Trimming cost V 6 bases and J 5 bases; bases outside gene matches: 9.

The rearrangement links TRBV28 to TRBJ1-2, with D unclear. V shed 1 base and J shed 10 bases, with 16 bases lying between them. Germline values: CDR1 MDHEN, CDR2 SYDVKM. The CDR3 has 14 residues. In DNA, the CDR3 is TGTGCCAGCAGTTTATCGGTCGGTGTCAGTGCCTACACCTTC. Protein product: CASSLSVGVSAYTF.

The V call is TRBV14, the J call TRBJ2-7; 7 positions agree with TRBD1. CDR3 length equals 19 residues. Germline CDR1 is SGHDN and CDR2 is FVKESK. With V trimmed by 2 bases and J by 5 bases, 21 bases remained unmatched. As DNA, the CDR3 is TGTGCCAGCAGCCAAAACGTTGGACGGTACTACAGGGGCCGCAACGAGCAGTACTTC. This encodes CASSQNVGRYYRGRNEQYF. Looking up the rest from reference TRBV14 and TRBJ2-7 gives the full variable domain: EAGVTQFPSHSVIEKGQTVTLRCDPISGHDNLYWYRRVMGKEIKFLLHFVKESKQDESGMPNNRFLAERTGGTYSTLKVQPAELEDSGVYFCASSQNVGRYYRGRNEQYFGPGTRLTVT.

The J gene is TRBJ2-2, the V gene TRBV10-3; TRBD1 matches at 9 bases. This CDR3 region has 15 residues. V dropped 9 bases and J dropped 4; count of bases not matched to a gene: 9. Per the germline V gene, CDR1 is ENHRY and CDR2 is SYGVKD. CDR3 loop: CAIGAQTGGTGELFF. CDR3 DNA sequence: TGTGCCATTGGGGCCCAGACAGGGGGCACCGGGGAGCTGTTTTTT.

This clone was detected once. The CDR3 nucleotides are TGCGCCAGCTCCTTGGGGGGGACCCTCAATCAGCCCCAGCATTTT. Translated, it gives CASSLGGTLNQPQHF. The gene calls are TRBV5-1 and TRBJ1-5; possible D gene TRBD1, 5 bases. The CDR3 loop spans 15 amino acids. Trimming pared 7 bases from V and 3 bases from J, leaving 17 bases between. Germline CDR1 and CDR2: SGHRS and YFSETQ.

The V gene is TRBV7-8, the J gene TRBJ1-1; D gene ambiguous. CDR3 size: 12 residues. V lost 1 base, J lost 6 bases, and 6 bases lay in between. Germline CDR1 reads SGHVS; CDR2 reads FQNEAQ. CDR3: CASSLGGAEAFF. The DNA for the CDR3 is TGTGCCAGCAGCTTAGGCGGGGCTGAAGCTTTCTTT. The whole variable domain, filled in from reference TRBV7-8 and TRBJ1-1, reads GAGVSQSPRYKVAKRGQDVALRCDPISGHVSLFWYQQALGQGPEFLTYFQNEAQLDKSGLPSDRFFAERPEGSVSTLKIQRTQQEDSAVYLCASSLGGAEAFFGQGTRLTVV.

V is TRBV6-1 and J is TRBJ2-3; no definite D call. V shed 8 bases and J shed 5 bases, with 8 bases lying between them. Germline V gives CDR1 MNHNS, CDR2 SASEGT. The CDR3 runs 11 residues. This chain's CDR3 is CASGMLDTQYF. The CDR3 DNA follows: TGTGCCAGCGGGATGTTAGATACGCAGTATTTT.

V gene TRBV5-1 combines with J gene TRBJ2-1; 7 positions agree with TRBD2. The CDR3 is 16 residues long. Germline V lookup: CDR1 SGHRS, CDR2 YFSETQ. J was trimmed by 7 bases and V by 3 bases; bases with no gene match: 13. In DNA form, the CDR3 reads TGCGCCAGCAGCTACTGGGTGGCGGGGGAAAATAATGAGCAGTTCTTC. Its protein product is CASSYWVAGENNEQFF. Complete variable domain (other parts from reference TRBV5-1 and TRBJ2-1): KAGVTQTPRYLIKTRGQQVTLSCSPISGHRSVSWYQQTPGQGLQFLFEYFSETQRNKGNFPGRFSGRQFSNSRSEMNVSTLELGDSALYLCASSYWVAGENNEQFFGPGTRLTVL.